This paragraph reports one TCR beta chain. This entry belongs to a study of blood T cell repertoires in COVID-19. Study information: The study drew acute and convalescent COVID-19 samples from the United States, Italy and Spain.

Authors' analysis steps: Amplification of reference gene primers was used by the study to estimate nucleated cell counts. The repertoire was sequenced with immunoSEQ multiplex PCR; TCRdb's copy has only in-frame clones and lacks some. V and J calls and clone size are as listed in that table; D and trimming were resolved from the DNA. Of more than 110,000 clones in the sample, roughly 80% were seen once. After removal of 6 bases from V and 9 bases from J, the junction contained 11 bases not matched to a gene. Germline V gene lookup returns CDR1 MDHEN and CDR2 SYDVKM. This CDR3 comprises 14 residues. This chain joins TRBV28 and TRBJ1-5, with 7 bases aligning to TRBD1. The sequenced material came from peripheral blood. This clonotype was sampled from a woman aged 80 or older in a cohort sampled during active or convalescent COVID-19. The CDR3 coding sequence is TGTGCCAGCAGGCCGACAGGGTCCCAGCTGCCCCAGCATTTT. Translated, it gives CASRPTGSQLPQHF.